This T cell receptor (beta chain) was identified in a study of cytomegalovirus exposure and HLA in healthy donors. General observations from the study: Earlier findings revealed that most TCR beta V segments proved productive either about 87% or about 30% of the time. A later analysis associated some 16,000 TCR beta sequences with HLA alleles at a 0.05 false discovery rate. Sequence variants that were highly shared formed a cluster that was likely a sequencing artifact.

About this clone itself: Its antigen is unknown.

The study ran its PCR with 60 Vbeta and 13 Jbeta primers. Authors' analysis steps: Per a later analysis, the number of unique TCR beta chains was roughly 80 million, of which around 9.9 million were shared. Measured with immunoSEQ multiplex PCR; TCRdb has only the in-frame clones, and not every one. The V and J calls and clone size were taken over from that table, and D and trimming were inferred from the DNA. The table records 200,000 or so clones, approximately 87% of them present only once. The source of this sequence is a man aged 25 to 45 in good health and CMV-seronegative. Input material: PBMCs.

The CDR3 reads CASSLEWRGIGDTQYF. The CDR3 region has the DNA TGTGCCAGCAGCTTAGAATGGAGAGGGATCGGAGATACGCAGTATTTT. This sequence joins TRBV7-2 and TRBJ2-3, with D possibly being TRBD2 (5 bases). This CDR3 region has 16 residues. The germline CDR1 and CDR2 sequences are SGHTA and FQGNSA. Trimming stripped 1 base from V and 5 bases from J, with 16 bases between.